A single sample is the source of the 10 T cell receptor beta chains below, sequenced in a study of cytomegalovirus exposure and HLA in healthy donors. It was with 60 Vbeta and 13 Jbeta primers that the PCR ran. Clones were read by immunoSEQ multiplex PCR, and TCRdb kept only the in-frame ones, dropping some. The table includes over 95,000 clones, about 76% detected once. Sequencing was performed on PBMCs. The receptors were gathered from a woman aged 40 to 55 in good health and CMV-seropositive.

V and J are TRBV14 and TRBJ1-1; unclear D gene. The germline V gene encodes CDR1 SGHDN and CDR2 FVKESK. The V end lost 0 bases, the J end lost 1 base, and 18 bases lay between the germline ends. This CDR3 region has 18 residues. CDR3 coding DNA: TGTGCCAGCAGCCAAGAAGCGGGGTCCAGATTGCGGAACACTGAAGCTTTCTTT. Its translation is CASSQEAGSRLRNTEAFF. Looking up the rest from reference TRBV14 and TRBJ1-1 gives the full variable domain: EAGVTQFPSHSVIEKGQTVTLRCDPISGHDNLYWYRRVMGKEIKFLLHFVKESKQDESGMPNNRFLAERTGGTYSTLKVQPAELEDSGVYFCASSQEAGSRLRNTEAFFGQGTRLTVV.

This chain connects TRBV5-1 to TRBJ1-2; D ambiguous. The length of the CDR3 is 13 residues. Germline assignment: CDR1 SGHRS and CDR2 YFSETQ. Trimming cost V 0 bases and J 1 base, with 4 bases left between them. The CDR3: CASSLGVNYGYTF. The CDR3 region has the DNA TGCGCCAGCAGCTTGGGAGTTAACTATGGCTACACCTTC.

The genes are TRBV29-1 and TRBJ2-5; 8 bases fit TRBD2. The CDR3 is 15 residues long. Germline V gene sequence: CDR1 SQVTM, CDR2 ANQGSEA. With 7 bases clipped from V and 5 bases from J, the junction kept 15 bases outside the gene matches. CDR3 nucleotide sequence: TGCAGCGGGGCAAGGACTAGCCAGACCCGGGAGACCCAGTACTTC. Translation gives CSGARTSQTRETQYF.

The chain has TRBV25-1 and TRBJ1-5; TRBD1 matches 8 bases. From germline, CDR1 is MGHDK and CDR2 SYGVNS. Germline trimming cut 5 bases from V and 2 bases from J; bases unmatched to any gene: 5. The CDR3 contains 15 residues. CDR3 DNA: TGTGCCAGCAGTTCAGGGGGCGCGGGCAATCAGCCCCAGCATTTT. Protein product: CASSSGGAGNQPQHF.

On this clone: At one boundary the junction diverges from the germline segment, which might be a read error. CDR3 region: CASSLGTSGVSETQYF. DNA of the CDR3: TGTGCTAGCAGCTTAGGTACTAGCGGGGTTTCAGAGACCCAGTACTTC. The V call is TRBV7-7, the J call TRBJ2-5, with 10 bases aligning to TRBD2. The CDR3 is 16 residues long. Germline V gene lookup returns CDR1 SSHAT and CDR2 FNYEAQ (reference sequence).

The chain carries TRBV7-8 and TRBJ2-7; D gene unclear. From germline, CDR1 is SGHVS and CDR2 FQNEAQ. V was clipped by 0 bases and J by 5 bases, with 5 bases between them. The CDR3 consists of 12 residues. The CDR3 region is CASSLAGHEQYF. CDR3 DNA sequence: TGTGCCAGCAGCTTAGCTGGCCACGAGCAGTACTTC.

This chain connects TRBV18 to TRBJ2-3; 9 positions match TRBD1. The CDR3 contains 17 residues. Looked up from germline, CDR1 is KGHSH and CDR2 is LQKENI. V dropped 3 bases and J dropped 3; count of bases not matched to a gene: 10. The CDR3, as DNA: TGTGCCAGCTCACCTAAAAATCCGGGACAGGGAACAGATACGCAGTATTTT. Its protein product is CASSPKNPGQGTDTQYF.

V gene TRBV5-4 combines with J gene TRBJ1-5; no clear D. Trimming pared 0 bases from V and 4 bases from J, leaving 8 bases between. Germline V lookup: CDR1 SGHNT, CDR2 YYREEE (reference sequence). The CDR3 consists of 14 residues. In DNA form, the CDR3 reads TGTGCCAGCAGCTTGGTCAGGAAAAATCAGCCCCAGCATTTT. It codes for CASSLVRKNQPQHF.

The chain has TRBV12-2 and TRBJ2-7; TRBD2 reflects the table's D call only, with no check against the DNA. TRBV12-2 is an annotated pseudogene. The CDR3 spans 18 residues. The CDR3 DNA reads TGTGCAAGTCGCTCCATCCCGAGGGTCCCCCTTACTCGCTACGAGCAGTACTTC. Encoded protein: CASRSIPRVPLTRYEQYF.

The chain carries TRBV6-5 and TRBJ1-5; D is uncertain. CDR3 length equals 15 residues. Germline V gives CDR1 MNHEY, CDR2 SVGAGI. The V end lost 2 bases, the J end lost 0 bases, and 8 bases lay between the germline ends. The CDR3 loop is CASSYAGTSNQPQHF. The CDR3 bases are TGTGCCAGCAGTTACGCGGGTACTAGCAATCAGCCCCAGCATTTT.